These 3 T cell receptor beta chains originate from one sample sequenced in a study of T-cell memory formation after mild COVID-19. Each CDR3 protein gets one entry after TCRdb re-called the 5' RACE reads with MiXCR. The sample lists about 160,000 distinct CDR3 sequences; around a third were seen once. Sequencing used PBMCs or a T cell subset sorted from them (not recorded which). These TCRs come from an adult woman who had mild COVID-19 (a few samples of this study predate the infection). Cell type and time point are not known.

The chain uses TRBV10-3 and TRBJ2-1; perhaps TRBD2 as D (5 bases). V lost 7 bases and J 9 bases, leaving 16 bases between the germline ends. Germline V CDR1 and CDR2: ENHRY, SYGVKD. This CDR3 contains 13 residues. CDR3 nucleotides: TGTGCCATCAAGGGCGGACCGAGCGGTGAGCAGTTCTTC. This sequence encodes CAIKGGPSGEQFF.

This clonotype was counted a few times. The chain employs TRBV4-1 and TRBJ2-1; 8 nucleotides align to TRBD1. With V trimmed by 6 bases and J by 5 bases, 6 bases remained unmatched. This CDR3 is 14 amino acids long. Germline values: CDR1 MGHRA, CDR2 YSYEKL. CDR3: CASRQPRGHNEQFF. The CDR3 DNA sequence: TGCGCCAGCAGACAACCCAGGGGGCACAATGAGCAGTTCTTC.

J is TRBJ1-2 and V is TRBV28; D unclear. CDR1 and CDR2 from the germline V gene are MDHEN and SYDVKM. The V end was cut by 2 bases, the J end by 8 bases, with 12 bases between. CDR3 size: 13 residues. CDR3 amino acids: CASSLDSGFGYTF. In nucleotides, the CDR3 is TGTGCCAGCAGTTTAGATAGCGGGTTCGGCTACACCTTC.